Following are 23 T cell receptor beta chains from one sample sequenced in a study of CD8 T cells in ankylosing spondylitis. MiXCR, applied by TCRdb to the 5' RACE reads, yields one record per CDR3 protein. The repertoire has just over 350,000 distinct CDR3 sequences, roughly 22% of them found once; the top ten carry around 13%. Input material: blood, either unsorted or a sorted T cell fraction (not recorded which). The source of these receptors is a male donor with ankylosing spondylitis or in good health (not recorded which).

The gene calls are TRBV27 and TRBJ2-7; D may be TRBD1 (5 bases). CDR1 is MNHEY, CDR2 SMNVEV, per germline (reference sequence). The germline V and J ends were trimmed by 5 bases and 3 bases, with 14 bases remaining between them. The CDR3 contains 14 residues. The CDR3 DNA follows: TGTGCCAGCAGTCCTGTCGGCAGGGACTACGAGCAGTACTTC. Protein sequence: CASSPVGRDYEQYF.

This clonotype was detected a few times. V is TRBV9 and J is TRBJ2-5; TRBD2 agrees at 8 bases. The CDR3 is 17 amino acids. The V gene's germline CDR1 is SGDLS and CDR2 YYNGEE. The junction had 12 bases not matched to a gene; V was cut back by 3 bases and J by 2 bases. CDR3 DNA: TGTGCCAGCAGCGCCCCTATCGGGGGGGGGTCGCAAGAGACCCAGTACTTC. Protein product: CASSAPIGGGSQETQYF.

This clonotype turned up a few times. The V and J genes are TRBV5-1 and TRBJ2-3, with 9 bases identical to TRBD1. The V segment lost 4 bases and the J segment 3 bases; nucleotides outside the gene matches: 6. This CDR3 is 15 amino acids long. Germline V gene data show CDR1 as SGHRS and CDR2 as YFSETQ. CDR3 DNA: TGCGCCAGCAGCACGGGACAGGGTGGTACAGATACGCAGTATTTT. It encodes CASSTGQGGTDTQYF.

This clonotype occurred a few times. This sequence joins TRBV28 and TRBJ2-1; TRBD2 aligns across 10 bases. Germline CDR1 and CDR2: MDHEN and SYDVKM. The CDR3 is made up of 15 amino acids. V lost 3 bases and J lost 10; bases outside the gene matches: 9. In DNA form, the CDR3 reads TGTGCCAGCAGTTTGAGTAGCGGGGGGAACGGAGAGCAGTTCTTC. It codes for CASSLSSGGNGEQFF.

The chain couples TRBV12-3 or TRBV12-4 to TRBJ2-3; TRBD2 matches at 8 bases. The CDR3 contains 15 residues. Unmatched junction bases numbered 7, after V lost 2 bases and J lost 6 bases. The CDR3 DNA follows: TGTGCCAGCAGTTTAACGAGCGGGGGAGTGGATACGCAGTATTTT. Translating it yields CASSLTSGGVDTQYF.

J is TRBJ2-1 and V is TRBV4-1, with 9 bases that match TRBD1. This CDR3 contains 17 residues. V lost 4 bases to trimming and J lost 0 bases; unmatched junction nucleotides: 7. Germline loops: CDR1 MGHRA, CDR2 YSYEKL. This CDR3 reads CASSRRTGESSYNEQFF. CDR3 nucleotides: TGCGCCAGCAGCCGACGGACAGGGGAAAGCTCCTACAATGAGCAGTTCTTC.

V and J are TRBV7-9 and TRBJ2-1, with 8 positions matching TRBD1. Germline trimming cut 5 bases from V and 6 bases from J; bases unmatched to any gene: 15. Germline CDR1 reads SEHNR; CDR2 reads FQNEAQ (reference sequence). The CDR3 has 17 amino acids. CDR3 sequence: CASSPAGWTGYINEQFF. The DNA for the CDR3 is TGTGCCAGCAGCCCAGCCGGGTGGACAGGGTATATCAATGAGCAGTTCTTC.

The chain links TRBV9 to TRBJ1-1; D ambiguous. The germline V and J ends were trimmed by 2 bases and 0 bases, with 8 bases remaining between them. Germline V gene sequence: CDR1 SGDLS, CDR2 YYNGEE. The CDR3 extends over 14 amino acids. CDR3 DNA sequence: TGTGCCAGCAGCGTTCTCCAGTTGAACACTGAAGCTTTCTTT. Its protein is CASSVLQLNTEAFF.

In this sample, this clonotype turned up once. The J gene is TRBJ2-5, the V gene TRBV7-9; a possible D gene is TRBD2 (5 bases). The CDR3 totals 13 residues. V gave up 5 bases and J gave up 5 bases, with 12 bases separating them. Looked up from germline, CDR1 is SEHNR and CDR2 is FQNEAQ (reference sequence). CDR3 sequence reads: CASSQAVPETQYF. CDR3 sequence (DNA): TGTGCCAGCAGCCAAGCGGTTCCCGAGACCCAGTACTTC.

J is TRBJ2-7 and V is TRBV18; no clear D gene. Germline V CDR1 and CDR2: KGHSH, LQKENI. Deletions cut 2 bases from V and 3 bases from J, with 17 bases between. The CDR3 totals 16 residues. CDR3 bases: TGTGCCAGCTCACCAAGGGAAGACGTTCACTTCTACGAGCAGTACTTC. This codes for CASSPREDVHFYEQYF.

This clonotype turned up a few times. V is TRBV1 and J is TRBJ2-4; no DNA check was done on the table's D call, TRBD1. TRBV1 is described as a pseudogene. The length of the CDR3 is 17 residues. The CDR3 protein is CTSSQACRTGPGNIQYF. CDR3 in DNA: TGCACCAGCAGCCAAGCTTGCAGGACAGGTCCGGGGAACATTCAGTACTTC.

The gene calls are TRBV20-1 and TRBJ2-1, with D hard to call. The germline gives CDR1 DFQATT, CDR2 SNEGSKA (reference sequence). V was shortened by 4 bases and J by 4 bases, with 17 bases between the two germline ends. CDR3 length: 15 amino acids. The DNA for the CDR3 is TGCAGTGCTATCGGCCGCCCAGAAGCATACAATGAGCAGTTCTTC. The encoded protein is CSAIGRPEAYNEQFF.

This clonotype occurred a few times. This chain uses TRBV5-6 with TRBJ1-2; TRBD1 is a possible D gene (5 bases). CDR3 length: 15 residues. Germline V lookup: CDR1 SGHDT, CDR2 YYEEEE. Trimming pared 4 bases from V and 5 bases from J, leaving 18 bases between. This CDR3 is CASSGDPSDLYGYTF. The CDR3 region has the DNA TGTGCCAGCAGCGGGGACCCGTCCGACCTTTATGGCTACACCTTC. Full variable domain (remainder filled in from reference TRBV5-6 and TRBJ1-2): DAGVTQSPTHLIKTRGQQVTLRCSPKSGHDTVSWYQQALGQGPQFIFQYYEEEERQRGNFPDRFSGHQFPNYSSELNVNALLLGDSALYLCASSGDPSDLYGYTFGSGTRLTVV.

This clonotype came up a few times. The rearrangement uses TRBV24-1 and TRBJ2-2; possible D gene TRBD2, 6 bases. The CDR3 length is 17 residues. CDR1 KGHDR and CDR2 SFDVKD come from the germline V gene. Trimming removed 2 bases at V and 0 bases at J, with 12 bases between. Written as DNA, the CDR3 is TGTGCCACCAGTGATTGGCGGGATCTTGCGAACACCGGGGAGCTGTTTTTT. This codes for CATSDWRDLANTGELFF.

This clonotype was counted many times. V is TRBV20-1 and J is TRBJ2-7, with D perhaps assigned TRBD1 or TRBD2 (5 bases each). Trimming stripped 4 bases from V and 9 bases from J, with 19 bases between. The CDR3 is 13 residues long. Looked up from germline, CDR1 is DFQATT and CDR2 is SNEGSKA (reference sequence). As DNA, the CDR3 is TGCAGTGCTACGAGGGCAGGGTCAAAGGTGCAGTACTTC. It encodes CSATRAGSKVQYF.

The sample holds a few counts of this clonotype. J is TRBJ2-5 and V is TRBV12-3 or TRBV12-4; D perhaps matches TRBD2 (5 bases). The CDR3 covers 14 residues. V was trimmed by 0 bases and J by 1 base, leaving 6 bases between them. The DNA of the CDR3 is TGTGCCAGCAGTTTAGCGAGGGTCCAAGAGACCCAGTACTTC. It specifies CASSLARVQETQYF.

This clonotype was counted only a few times. V and J are TRBV10-3 and TRBJ2-3, with D possibly being TRBD1 or TRBD2 (5 bases each). Germline V gene data show CDR1 as ENHRY and CDR2 as SYGVKD. V lost 6 bases, J lost 2 bases, and 12 bases lay in between. The CDR3 sequence is 14 residues long. CDR3 sequence (DNA): TGTGCCATCAGCCCCGGGGCGGACACAGATACGCAGTATTTT. It yields the protein CAISPGADTDTQYF.

This clonotype was seen more than once but under ten times. This chain uses TRBV14 with TRBJ2-7; D may be TRBD1 (6 bases). CDR1 SGHDN and CDR2 FVKESK come from the germline V gene. The CDR3 has 12 amino acids. V lost 1 base to trimming and J lost 12 bases, with 13 bases between them. The CDR3 region is CASSQGPSGVYF. For the CDR3, the DNA is TGTGCCAGCAGCCAAGGTCCTTCAGGGGTGTACTTC. The whole variable domain, remainder taken from reference TRBV14 and TRBJ2-7, is EAGVTQFPSHSVIEKGQTVTLRCDPISGHDNLYWYRRVMGKEIKFLLHFVKESKQDESGMPNNRFLAERTGGTYSTLKVQPAELEDSGVYFCASSQGPSGVYFGPGTRLTVT.

This clonotype showed up just a few times. The rearrangement uses TRBV24-1 and TRBJ2-7; D is unresolved. This CDR3 contains 12 residues. Trimming left V 5 bases short and J 3 bases short, with 7 bases between. The germline CDR1 and CDR2 sequences are KGHDR and SFDVKD. CDR3 DNA sequence: TGTGCCACCAGTGGTGGGGACTACGAGCAGTACTTC. Encoded protein: CATSGGDYEQYF.

This clonotype was seen a few times. The gene calls are TRBV5-1 and TRBJ2-7; perhaps D is TRBD1 or TRBD2 (6 bases each). Germline lookup yields CDR1 SGHRS and CDR2 YFSETQ. There are 16 residues in the CDR3. The V end was cut by 0 bases, the J end by 5 bases, with 18 bases between. CDR3 DNA: TGCGCCAGCAGCTTGGTGGAGGGGGGCCTCAGCGACGAGCAGTACTTC. Protein sequence: CASSLVEGGLSDEQYF.

The chain is built from TRBV6-1 and TRBJ2-6; D ambiguous. V lost 8 bases and J 1 base, leaving 6 bases between the germline ends. Per the germline V gene, CDR1 is MNHNS and CDR2 is SASEGT. The CDR3 length is 13 residues. Written as DNA, the CDR3 is TGTGCCAGCGGCCTATCTGGGGCCAACGTCCTGACTTTC. It translates to CASGLSGANVLTF.

V is TRBV7-8 and J is TRBJ1-4; possibly TRBD1 for D (5 bases). V was pared by 1 base and J by 8 bases, with 11 bases between. Germline V lookup: CDR1 SGHVS, CDR2 FQNEAQ. This CDR3 contains 14 residues. The CDR3 loop is CASSLGGAVEKLFF. The CDR3 DNA sequence: TGTGCCAGCAGCTTAGGAGGGGCCGTGGAAAAACTGTTTTTT.

This chain joins TRBV11-2 and TRBJ2-3; 10 bases fit TRBD2. There are 18 residues in the CDR3. V lost 5 bases, J lost 2 bases, and 13 bases stayed unmatched. Germline CDR1 is SGHAT and CDR2 is FQNNGV. The CDR3 DNA reads TGTGCCAGCAGCCCGGCCCTGCTAGCGGGGGACCACACAGATACGCAGTATTTT. Amino acid sequence: CASSPALLAGDHTDTQYF.